This TCR beta chain stems from a study of vaccination and CD4 T cells after COVID-19. Sequenced with the Oncomine TCR Beta short-read assay was DNA taken from cultured CD4+ T cells. TCRdb ran MiXCR on the PCR reads and lists one entry per CDR3 protein. The sample lists roughly 2,600 distinct CDR3 sequences; around 20% were seen once. This clonotype is termed hyperexpanded. Its antigen is still unknown. Deletions cut 4 bases from V and 5 bases from J, with 9 bases between. The germline V gene has CDR1 DFQATT and CDR2 SNEGSKA (reference sequence). The CDR3 consists of 12 residues. Noted treatment: 10-day PBMC culture with coronavirus spike peptide pools or control peptides (ViraFEST assay).

Sequenced: CD4+ T cells from blood, cultured in vitro. The chain links TRBV20-1 to TRBJ2-1; unclear D gene. This sequence originates from a human donor who had recovered from COVID-19. This CDR3 is CSANGPNNEQFF. DNA for the CDR3: TGCAGTGCTAATGGGCCAAACAATGAGCAGTTCTTC.